This entry is about one T cell receptor (beta chain). Antigen specificity is unknown. Treatment indicated: approximately 9-day PBMC culture with coronavirus spike peptide pools or control peptides (ViraFEST assay). This sample was included in a study of vaccination and CD4 T cells after COVID-19. About the study: Overlapping spike peptides of SARS-CoV-2, HCoV-NL63, HCoV-OC43 and HCoV-229E stimulated the cells. Study-level results: When vaccine-specific clones from convalescent patients were examined, 304 of 307 were spike mono-reactive.

The Oncomine TCR Beta short-read assay generated sequence data from the DNA of cultured CD4+ T cells. The template was genomic DNA from cultured CD4+ T cells. From the PCR reads, TCRdb called clonotypes with MiXCR, one entry per CDR3 protein. The sample includes fewer than 15,000 distinct CDR3 sequences, around 30% of them seen just once. CDR1 is DFQATT and CDR2 is SNEGSKA in the germline V gene (reference sequence). The CDR3 has 15 residues. Trimming took 3 bases from V and 2 from J; bases not matched to a gene: 9. This sequence was found in a human donor who had recovered from COVID-19. Material: CD4+ T cells from blood, cultured in vitro. The V gene is TRBV20-1, the J gene TRBJ2-5; 7 nucleotides line up with TRBD2. The CDR3 coding sequence is TGCAGTGCTAGCCCCGGGGCTAGCGGACAAGAGACCCAGTACTTC. Amino acid sequence: CSASPGASGQETQYF.